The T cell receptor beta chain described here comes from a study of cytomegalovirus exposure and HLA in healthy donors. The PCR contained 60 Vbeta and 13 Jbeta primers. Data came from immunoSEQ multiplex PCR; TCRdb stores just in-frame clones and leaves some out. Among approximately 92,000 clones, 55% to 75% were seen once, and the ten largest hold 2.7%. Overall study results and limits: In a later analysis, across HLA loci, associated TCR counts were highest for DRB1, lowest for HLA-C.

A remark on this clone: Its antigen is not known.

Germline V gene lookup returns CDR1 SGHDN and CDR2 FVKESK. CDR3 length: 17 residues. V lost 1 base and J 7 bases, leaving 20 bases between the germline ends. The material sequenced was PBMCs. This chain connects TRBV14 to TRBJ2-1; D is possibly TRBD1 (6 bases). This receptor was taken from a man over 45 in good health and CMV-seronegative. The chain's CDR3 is CASSQGAGARRRNEQFF. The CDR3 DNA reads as TGTGCCAGCAGCCAAGGGGCAGGGGCTAGGCGCCGTAATGAGCAGTTCTTC.